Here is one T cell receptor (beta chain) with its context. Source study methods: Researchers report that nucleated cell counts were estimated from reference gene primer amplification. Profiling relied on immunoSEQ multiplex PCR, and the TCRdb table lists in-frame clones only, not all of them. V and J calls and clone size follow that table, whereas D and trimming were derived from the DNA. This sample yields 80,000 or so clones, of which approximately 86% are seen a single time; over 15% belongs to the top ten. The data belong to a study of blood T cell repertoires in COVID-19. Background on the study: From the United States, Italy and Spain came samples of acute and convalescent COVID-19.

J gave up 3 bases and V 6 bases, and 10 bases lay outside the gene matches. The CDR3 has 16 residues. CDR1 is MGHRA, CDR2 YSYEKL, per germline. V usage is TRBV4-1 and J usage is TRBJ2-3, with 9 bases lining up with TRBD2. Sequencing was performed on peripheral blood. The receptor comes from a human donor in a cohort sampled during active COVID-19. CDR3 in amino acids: CASRRIIAGATDTQYF. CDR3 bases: TGCGCCAGCAGGCGAATTATAGCGGGGGCTACAGATACGCAGTATTTT.